The next 26 T cell receptor beta chains were all read from a single sample in a study of breast tumors, draining lymph nodes, adjacent tissues. TCRdb analysed the multiplex PCR reads with MiXCR anew, one entry per CDR3 protein. The sample has about 17,000 distinct CDR3 sequences, under 70% seen once. Sequencing was performed on tumor-adjacent breast tissue. The receptors stem from a female donor with breast cancer. Some clones in this sample may be carry-over from other donors' samples.

Relative to its sample, this clonotype is medium-sized (0.01 to 0.1%). The V gene is TRBV15, the J gene TRBJ1-5; D is perhaps TRBD1 (5 bases). Trimming shortened V by 0 bases and J by 2 bases, and 14 bases separated the two germline ends. The CDR3 spans 17 residues. The germline gives CDR1 LNHNV, CDR2 YYDKDF (reference sequence). CDR3 DNA: TGTGCCACCAGCAGAGATGGGGGTAGGGCCGGCAATCAGCCCCAGCATTTT. This translates into CATSRDGGRAGNQPQHF.

This clonotype has ten or more counts. The CDR3 DNA follows: TGTGCCGCGAGACGGGGGCGCGGGATTTATGGCTACACCTTC. Amino acid sequence: CAARRGRGIYGYTF. This chain uses TRBV30 with TRBJ1-2; TRBD1 might be the D (6 bases). The CDR3 covers 14 residues. Trimming removed 8 bases from V and 5 bases from J, with 21 bases in between. The germline V gene has CDR1 GTSNPN and CDR2 SVGIG (reference sequence).

The chain joins TRBV12-3 or TRBV12-4 to TRBJ2-3, with D unclear. V was shortened by 6 bases and J by 0 bases, with 10 bases between the two germline ends. The CDR3 runs to 14 residues. Here the CDR3 DNA reads TGTGCCAGCAGCCTCGGTGCTAGCACAGATACGCAGTATTTT. Protein product: CASSLGASTDTQYF.

This clonotype is labeled as medium-sized. The rearrangement links TRBV6-5 to TRBJ2-5; tentatively, D is TRBD2 (6 bases). V lost 7 bases to trimming and J lost 6 bases, with 18 bases between them. The germline V gene encodes CDR1 MNHEY and CDR2 SVGAGI. The CDR3 length is 14 residues. CDR3 DNA: TGTGCCAGCACGGACCTCGGGGGTAGGAAGACCCAGTACTTC. This codes for CASTDLGGRKTQYF.

This clonotype was counted at least ten times. This may arise from a read error, as a much more abundant clone is one base away. The CDR3 does not close with the conserved phenylalanine or tryptophan, likely indicating a read error. The chain carries TRBV7-3 and TRBJ2-5; D not certain. Trimming shortened V by 1 base and J by 2 bases, and 8 bases separated the two germline ends. Germline V gives CDR1 SGHTA, CDR2 FQGTGA. CDR3 length: 14 amino acids. The CDR3 is CASSLKSEQETQYL. DNA for the CDR3: TGTGCCAGCAGCTTAAAGTCCGAACAAGAGACCCAGTACCTC.

This clonotype was counted once. The chain employs TRBV7-2 and TRBJ2-7, with 9 bases fitting TRBD1. V was clipped by 5 bases and J by 2 bases; unmatched bases: 4. Germline lookup yields CDR1 SGHTA and CDR2 FQGNSA. There are 14 residues in the CDR3. The CDR3: CASSVDRGTYEQYF. The CDR3 DNA is TGTGCCAGCAGCGTCGACAGGGGGACCTACGAGCAGTACTTC.

The gene calls are TRBV25-1 and TRBJ2-5, with 8 bases lining up with TRBD1. The germline gives CDR1 MGHDK, CDR2 SYGVNS. The CDR3 spans 17 residues. V shed 6 bases and J 5 bases; nucleotides not matched to a gene: 17. This chain's CDR3 is CASSYARPGGSGETQYF. Here the CDR3 DNA reads TGTGCCAGCAGCTACGCCCGACCAGGGGGCTCCGGCGAGACCCAGTACTTC.

The chain couples TRBV5-1 to TRBJ2-2; 14 positions agree with TRBD2. Losses at the gene ends were 4 bases for V and 5 bases for J; bases not matched to a gene: 7. The length of the CDR3 is 17 residues. Germline assignment: CDR1 SGHRS and CDR2 YFSETQ. The DNA for the CDR3 is TGCGCCAGCAGCCCAGGGACTAGCGGGAGCTCTACCGGGGAGCTGTTTTTT. It yields the protein CASSPGTSGSSTGELFF.

The V call is TRBV7-2, the J call TRBJ1-5; D is uncertain. The CDR3 length is 14 residues. Germline values: CDR1 SGHTA, CDR2 FQGNSA. The V end lost 5 bases, the J end lost 3 bases, and 11 bases lay between the germline ends. The CDR3 region is CASSLSPNNQPQHF. CDR3 DNA sequence: TGTGCCAGCAGCCTCTCGCCCAACAATCAGCCCCAGCATTTT.

There are many counts of this clonotype. This chain connects TRBV4-1 to TRBJ1-4, with D unresolved. V dropped 2 bases and J dropped 4 bases, with 14 bases sitting between them. CDR1 is MGHRA, CDR2 YSYEKL, per germline. CDR3 length: 16 amino acids. Here the CDR3 reads CASSQSHGAHNEKLFF. The CDR3 DNA reads TGCGCCAGCAGCCAATCACACGGAGCCCATAATGAAAAACTGTTTTTT.

The chain employs TRBV7-9 and TRBJ2-3; D gene ambiguous. The J call may be in error: the DNA end matches TRBJ1-5 better. The V gene's germline CDR1 is SEHNR and CDR2 FQNEAQ (reference sequence). The CDR3 has 15 residues. Here the CDR3 reads CASSLAALKGDTQHF. The CDR3 coding sequence is TGTGCCAGCAGCTTAGCGGCTCTAAAGGGAGATACGCAGCATTTT.

The V call is TRBV9, the J call TRBJ2-6; 9 bases map to TRBD2. Germline CDR1 is SGDLS and CDR2 is YYNGEE. This CDR3 has 16 amino acids. V dropped 4 bases and J dropped 2; count of bases not matched to a gene: 4. The CDR3 is CASSKAGGPGANVLTF. Here the CDR3 DNA reads TGTGCCAGCAGCAAGGCGGGGGGGCCTGGGGCCAACGTCCTGACTTTC.

V and J are TRBV19 and TRBJ2-3; D is unresolved. The CDR3 loop spans 14 amino acids. V was cut by 3 bases and J by 0 bases, with 7 bases left in between. Germline V gives CDR1 LNHDA, CDR2 SQIVND (reference sequence). CDR3 sequence (DNA): TGTGCCAGTAGTATTGGTGCCAGCACAGATACGCAGTATTTT. Translation gives CASSIGASTDTQYF.

This clonotype has ten or more counts. It may be a read error: a sequence one base away is much more abundant. CDR3 protein: CASSLSSGRQETQHF. CDR3 bases: TGTGCCAGCAGCTTGAGTTCTGGGCGGCAAGAGACCCAGCACTTC. The chain links TRBV7-2 to TRBJ2-5; D is uncertain. The CDR3 length is 15 residues. CDR1 is SGHTA and CDR2 is FQGNSA in the germline V gene.

This clonotype was seen more than once but under ten times. This may come from a read error, since a much larger clone is one base off. This chain uses TRBV14 with TRBJ2-2; D may match TRBD1 or TRBD2 (6 bases each). The germline V gene encodes CDR1 SGHDN and CDR2 FVKESK. This CDR3 comprises 16 residues. CDR3 sequence reads: CAGSQRITGFGGEPFF. The CDR3 DNA follows: TGTGCCGGCAGCCAACGAATAACAGGGTTCGGCGGGGAGCCGTTTTTT.

Points on this clonotype: One end of the junction is discordant with germline, which a read error may explain. The chain has TRBV19 and TRBJ1-5, with unresolved D. Looked up from germline, CDR1 is LNHDA and CDR2 is SQIVND (reference sequence). The CDR3 runs 14 residues. CDR3 sequence reads: CARSIVGKHQPQHF. In DNA, the CDR3 is TGTGCCAGAAGTATCGTCGGCAAACATCAGCCCCAGCATTTT.

This clonotype rates as medium-sized. This sequence joins TRBV6-5 and TRBJ2-7; D is possibly TRBD2 (6 bases). The V gene lost 0 bases and the J gene lost 2 bases, with 20 bases spanning the gap. CDR1 MNHEY and CDR2 SVGAGI come from the germline V gene. This CDR3 has 18 residues. The CDR3 nucleotides are TGTGCCAGCAGTTACTCCCGGAGTATGAGGCGGGACCCCTACGAGCAGTACTTC. Translated: CASSYSRSMRRDPYEQYF.

The CDR3 bases are TGTGCCAGCAGTCCTCGGGACAGGGGTACCAATCAGCCCCAGCATTTT. Translation: CASSPRDRGTNQPQHF. The chain joins TRBV11-2 to TRBJ1-5, with 10 positions matching TRBD1. Germline values: CDR1 SGHAT, CDR2 FQNNGV. Losses at the gene ends were 6 bases for V and 3 bases for J; bases not matched to a gene: 8. The CDR3 is 16 residues long.

V usage is TRBV5-1 and J usage is TRBJ1-4, with D unresolved. The V and J ends lost 2 bases and 6 bases respectively, with 11 bases between them. Germline V gene lookup returns CDR1 SGHRS and CDR2 YFSETQ. CDR3 length: 14 amino acids. The CDR3 bases are TGCGCCAGCAGCTTCGGGTCGGAGGATGAAAAACTGTTTTTT. This sequence encodes CASSFGSEDEKLFF. The full variable domain, completed using reference TRBV5-1 and TRBJ1-4, is KAGVTQTPRYLIKTRGQQVTLSCSPISGHRSVSWYQQTPGQGLQFLFEYFSETQRNKGNFPGRFSGRQFSNSRSEMNVSTLELGDSALYLCASSFGSEDEKLFFGSGTQLSVL.

Comments on this clonotype: It is unclear where the CDR3 begins or ends on the DNA, so no DNA is shown, and the CDR3 is as TCRdb lists it. V is TRBV6-5 and J is TRBJ2-5. The CDR3 numbers 19 amino acids, ends counted. The germline CDR1 and CDR2 sequences are MNHEY and SVGAGI. CDR3 amino acids: CASSLYICSAREYQETQYF.

This chain uses TRBV6-6 with TRBJ2-7; 8 bases agree with TRBD1. CDR3 length: 14 amino acids. Germline CDR1 reads MNHNY; CDR2 reads SVGAGI (reference sequence). J gave up 5 bases and V 7 bases, and 10 bases lay outside the gene matches. The CDR3 DNA reads TGTGCCAGCACCCTAGACAGGGGATTAAACGAGCAGTACTTC. This sequence encodes CASTLDRGLNEQYF.

The rearrangement links TRBV2 to TRBJ1-6, with D uncertain. The V gene's germline CDR1 is SNHLY and CDR2 FYNNEI. The germline V and J ends were trimmed by 2 bases and 7 bases, with 12 bases remaining between them. This CDR3 is 15 amino acids long. The CDR3 DNA reads as TGTGCCAGCAGTGAATGGAGCAGCCTGAATTCACCCCTCCACTTT. It codes for CASSEWSSLNSPLHF.

This clonotype was seen only a few times. This chain joins TRBV7-3 and TRBJ1-6, with a tentative D call TRBD1 (5 bases). Germline-derived CDR1 and CDR2 are SGHTA and FQGTGA. This CDR3 spans 15 amino acids. Trimming stripped 2 bases from V and 9 bases from J, with 14 bases between. CDR3 protein: CASSLWGGSGSPLHF. The DNA of the CDR3 is TGTGCCAGCAGCTTATGGGGGGGGAGTGGTTCACCCCTCCACTTT.

This chain connects TRBV5-8 to TRBJ1-5, with 7 bases matching TRBD1. CDR1 and CDR2 (germline): SGHTS, YDEGEE. V lost 3 bases and J lost 2; bases outside the gene matches: 14. CDR3 size: 18 residues. DNA of the CDR3: TGTGCCAGCAGCTGGAATCCGACAGGGTATGTTGGCAATCAGCCCCAGCATTTT. Translated: CASSWNPTGYVGNQPQHF.

This clonotype was observed a single time. The gene calls are TRBV2 and TRBJ1-3; no reliable D call. The germline V gene encodes CDR1 SNHLY and CDR2 FYNNEI. This CDR3 is built from 16 residues. V lost 8 bases and J 5 bases, leaving 22 bases between the germline ends. The DNA for the CDR3 is TGTGCCAGCGGGGTAGGAGTAGAAAGATATAGAAACACCATATATTTT. It is translated as CASGVGVERYRNTIYF.

This clonotype appeared many times. A much larger clone differs from this one at a single base, so this may be a read error. V usage is TRBV7-2 and J usage is TRBJ2-3, with TRBD2 matching 9 bases. Germline V lookup: CDR1 SGHTA, CDR2 FQGNSA. CDR3 length: 16 amino acids. Germline trimming cut 5 bases from V and 6 bases from J; bases unmatched to any gene: 12. The CDR3 region has the DNA TGTGCCAGCAGCAATGGGGGGCGGGGGGGCCGGGATACGCAGTATTTT. Its translation: CASSNGGRGGRDTQYF.